The 26 T cell receptor beta chains listed next were all sequenced from one sample in a study of blood T cell repertoires in COVID-19. Assay used: immunoSEQ multiplex PCR; TCRdb lists only in-frame clones, some missing. Of around 300,000 clones in the sample, 89% were seen once. The specimen was PBMCs or T cells enriched from blood (not recorded which). These TCRs come from a woman in her 30s who had recovered from COVID-19.

The chain is built from TRBV3-1 (or the pseudogene TRBV3-2) and TRBJ2-2; D is undetermined. CDR3 length: 11 amino acids. Germline CDR1 reads LGHDT; CDR2 reads YNNKEL (reference sequence). The ends were cut back, 1 base at V and 8 bases at J, with 2 bases in the middle. The DNA of the CDR3 is TGTGCCAGCAGCCAAGCGGGGGAGCTGTTTTTT. Translation gives CASSQAGELFF.

V usage is TRBV7-9 and J usage is TRBJ1-1; 8 nucleotides match TRBD1. V shed 5 bases and J 4 bases; nucleotides not matched to a gene: 6. CDR3 length: 14 amino acids. Germline values: CDR1 SEHNR, CDR2 FQNEAQ (reference sequence). CDR3 nucleotides: TGTGCCAGCAGCATATTACAGGGGGGCACTGAAGCTTTCTTT. Its translation is CASSILQGGTEAFF.

The sample holds one count of this clone. The J gene is TRBJ2-3, the V gene TRBV5-1, with 8 bases lining up with TRBD2. CDR3 length: 18 residues. The germline V gene encodes CDR1 SGHRS and CDR2 YFSETQ. The V gene end was trimmed by 2 bases and the J gene end by 0 bases; junction bases not matched to a gene: 11. The CDR3 nucleotides read TGCGCCAGCAGCTTTTGGAATGGGCTAGCGGGTAGCACAGATACGCAGTATTTT. This encodes CASSFWNGLAGSTDTQYF.

This clone was counted once. The V call is TRBV2, the J call TRBJ1-5; possibly TRBD1 for D (5 bases). This CDR3 spans 14 amino acids. Per the germline V gene, CDR1 is SNHLY and CDR2 is FYNNEI. Trimming cost V 4 bases and J 3 bases, with 10 bases left between them. The CDR3 here is CASSVEGPNQPQHF. CDR3 sequence (DNA): TGTGCCAGCAGTGTGGAGGGGCCCAATCAGCCCCAGCATTTT. The variable domain in full, with the rest retrieved from reference TRBV2 and TRBJ1-5, is EPEVTQTPSHQVTQMGQEVILRCVPISNHLYFYWYRQILGQKVEFLVSFYNNEISEKSEIFDDQFSVERPDGSNFTLKIRSTKLEDSAMYFCASSVEGPNQPQHFGDGTRLSIL.

This clone has a handful of counts. The gene calls are TRBV5-1 and TRBJ1-5; possibly TRBD1 for D (6 bases). Trimming took 0 bases from V and 4 from J, leaving 11 bases between them. This CDR3 has 15 residues. CDR1 and CDR2 (germline): SGHRS, YFSETQ. The CDR3 loop is CASSLGAGANQPQHF. In DNA, the CDR3 is TGCGCCAGCAGCTTGGGTGCGGGGGCAAATCAGCCCCAGCATTTT.

This rearrangement joins TRBV27 to TRBJ1-2; perhaps TRBD1 as D (5 bases). Trimming stripped 6 bases from V and 3 bases from J, with 14 bases between. The germline V gene has CDR1 MNHEY and CDR2 SMNVEV (reference sequence). The CDR3 runs 14 residues. CDR3 region: CASSSTQGYYGYTF. In DNA, the CDR3 is TGTGCCAGCAGCTCAACCCAGGGTTACTATGGCTACACCTTC.

The chain employs TRBV3-1 (or the pseudogene TRBV3-2) and TRBJ1-3; D perhaps matches TRBD1 (6 bases). CDR1 is LGHDT and CDR2 is YNNKEL in the germline V gene (reference sequence). CDR3 length: 15 amino acids. V lost 4 bases, J lost 2 bases, and 12 bases lay in between. CDR3 bases: TGTGCCAGCAGCCCCGACAGGTTTACTGGAAACACCATATATTTT. Protein: CASSPDRFTGNTIYF.

This clone appeared a single time. The chain employs TRBV14 and TRBJ1-6; D remains unclear. The germline gives CDR1 SGHDN, CDR2 FVKESK. The CDR3 has 15 amino acids. V was clipped by 0 bases and J by 11 bases, with 14 bases between them. The CDR3 bases are TGTGCCAGCAGCCAAGAACACGGCGGGAGGACACCCCTCCACTTT. This sequence encodes CASSQEHGGRTPLHF.

The chain carries TRBV5-6 and TRBJ2-2; a possible D gene is TRBD2 (6 bases). CDR3 length: 13 amino acids. Trimming removed 1 base from V and 6 bases from J, with 7 bases in between. The V gene's germline CDR1 is SGHDT and CDR2 YYEEEE. As DNA, the CDR3 is TGTGCCAGCAGCTTGTCGGGGGCCGGGGAGCTGTTTTTT. This translates into CASSLSGAGELFF.

The chain is built from TRBV7-8 and TRBJ1-1; no clear D. This CDR3 contains 16 residues. Germline values: CDR1 SGHVS, CDR2 FQNEAQ. Trimming shortened V by 4 bases and J by 1 base, and 16 bases separated the two germline ends. The chain's CDR3 is CASSSRSWQPNTEAFF. The CDR3 region has the DNA TGTGCCAGCAGCTCAAGGAGTTGGCAGCCGAACACTGAAGCTTTCTTT.

This clone was seen once. The V call is TRBV20-1, the J call TRBJ2-5; no clear D gene. V lost 6 bases, J lost 2 bases, and 7 bases lay in between. CDR3 length: 11 amino acids. Germline V gene data show CDR1 as DFQATT and CDR2 as SNEGSKA (reference sequence). Here the CDR3 DNA reads TGCAGTGCCTTTAAACAAGAGACCCAGTACTTC. Translation: CSAFKQETQYF.

This sequence joins TRBV25-1 and TRBJ2-2; D gene unclear. V was shortened by 2 bases and J by 1 base, with 8 bases between the two germline ends. CDR1 is MGHDK and CDR2 is SYGVNS in the germline V gene. CDR3 size: 15 residues. The CDR3 DNA is TGTGCCAGCAGTGAAGATCGGGTGAACACCGGGGAGCTGTTTTTT. Amino acids: CASSEDRVNTGELFF.

The rearrangement uses TRBV7-9 and TRBJ2-2; TRBD2 aligns across 8 bases. The length of the CDR3 is 15 residues. Germline V gives CDR1 SEHNR, CDR2 FQNEAQ (reference sequence). The J segment lost 3 bases and the V segment lost 8 bases, leaving 8 bases of the junction unmatched. The CDR3 DNA sequence: TGTGCCAGCGGGCCGGGGGGGCAAGACACCGGGGAGCTGTTTTTT. Amino acid sequence: CASGPGGQDTGELFF.

The CDR3 DNA reads TGTGCCAGCAGCTTAGTCTGGACAGGGAATGAAAAACTGTTTTTT. It specifies CASSLVWTGNEKLFF. The chain couples TRBV7-9 to TRBJ1-4, with 8 positions matching TRBD1. CDR3 length: 15 amino acids. V was pared by 1 base and J by 5 bases, with 3 bases of the junction left unmatched. CDR1 SEHNR and CDR2 FQNEAQ come from the germline V gene (reference sequence).

The chain links TRBV2 to TRBJ1-6; 9 bases agree with TRBD1. V was pared by 5 bases and J by 6 bases, with 8 bases of the junction left unmatched. Germline CDR1 SNHLY, CDR2 FYNNEI. CDR3 length: 16 amino acids. The DNA of the CDR3 is TGTGCCAGCAGTATCCGGACAGGGGATCTTAATTCACCCCTCCACTTT. Translated: CASSIRTGDLNSPLHF. The full variable domain, its missing parts supplied by reference TRBV2 and TRBJ1-6, is EPEVTQTPSHQVTQMGQEVILRCVPISNHLYFYWYRQILGQKVEFLVSFYNNEISEKSEIFDDQFSVERPDGSNFTLKIRSTKLEDSAMYFCASSIRTGDLNSPLHFGNGTRLTVT.

V gene TRBV27 combines with J gene TRBJ2-1; possibly TRBD2 for D (6 bases). Germline V lookup: CDR1 MNHEY, CDR2 SMNVEV (reference sequence). The CDR3 is 13 residues long. V was cut by 5 bases and J by 6 bases, with 11 bases left in between. CDR3: CASSPSSANEQFF. Here the CDR3 DNA reads TGTGCCAGCAGTCCTTCTAGCGCCAATGAGCAGTTCTTC.

V and J are TRBV27 and TRBJ1-6, with 7 bases aligning to TRBD1. With 6 bases clipped from V and 8 bases from J, the junction kept 13 bases outside the gene matches. Germline CDR1 reads MNHEY; CDR2 reads SMNVEV (reference sequence). The CDR3 covers 16 residues. This CDR3 is CASRPGQDSVHSPLHF. CDR3 coding DNA: TGTGCCAGCAGACCCGGACAGGACTCGGTTCATTCACCCCTCCACTTT.

This chain uses TRBV7-9 with TRBJ2-1; TRBD1 matches at 9 bases. Germline assignment: CDR1 SEHNR and CDR2 FQNEAQ (reference sequence). Unmatched junction bases numbered 8, after V lost 2 bases and J lost 9 bases. This CDR3 comprises 15 residues. CDR3 DNA: TGTGCCAGCAGCTTACTCACGGGACAGGGAACTGAGCAGTTCTTC. It yields the protein CASSLLTGQGTEQFF.

The rearrangement links TRBV18 to TRBJ2-7; the D is unclear. V was clipped by 6 bases and J by 6 bases, with 18 bases between them. Germline lookup yields CDR1 KGHSH and CDR2 LQKENI. CDR3 size: 14 residues. Written as DNA, the CDR3 is TGTGCCAGCTCGCTCCGGTCAGAGGCCACCGAGCAGTACTTC. The encoded protein is CASSLRSEATEQYF.

This sequence joins TRBV3-1 (or the pseudogene TRBV3-2) and TRBJ2-3; no reliable D call. Trimming removed 4 bases at V and 2 bases at J, with 13 bases between. In germline, CDR1 is LGHDT, CDR2 YNNKEL (reference sequence). This CDR3 has 15 residues. CDR3 bases: TGTGCCAGCAGCCCGCTCCCTAGATACACAGATACGCAGTATTTT. Translating it yields CASSPLPRYTDTQYF.

This clone was picked up one time. CDR3 nucleotide sequence: TGTGCCAGCAGCTCACAGGGGGTATCTCGGGATTCACCCCTCCACTTT. Amino acids: CASSSQGVSRDSPLHF. The V gene is TRBV7-9, the J gene TRBJ1-6; 8 nucleotides match TRBD1. The CDR3 loop spans 16 amino acids. Germline V gene data show CDR1 as SEHNR and CDR2 as FQNEAQ (reference sequence). The ends lost 4 bases at V and 8 bases at J; junction bases unmatched: 10.

This chain uses TRBV19 with TRBJ2-7; the D is unclear. This CDR3 comprises 14 residues. V was clipped by 3 bases and J by 0 bases, with 9 bases between them. Germline values: CDR1 LNHDA, CDR2 SQIVND (reference sequence). For the CDR3, the DNA is TGTGCCAGTAGTATTGGGCAGTCCTCCTACGAGCAGTACTTC. Translated, it gives CASSIGQSSYEQYF.

CDR3 in DNA: TGCGCCAGCAGCTCGGGACAGAACTATGGCTACACCTTC. This encodes CASSSGQNYGYTF. The chain employs TRBV5-1 and TRBJ1-2; 7 bases align to TRBD1. J was trimmed by 2 bases and V by 3 bases; bases with no gene match: 1. CDR1 SGHRS and CDR2 YFSETQ come from the germline V gene. The CDR3 runs to 13 residues.

The chain recombines TRBV19 with TRBJ2-7; 15 nucleotides agree with TRBD2. J was trimmed by 0 bases and V by 5 bases; bases with no gene match: 14. The germline V gene encodes CDR1 LNHDA and CDR2 SQIVND (reference sequence). This CDR3 comprises 20 residues. The CDR3 loop is CASSPRSSGLAGGSSYEQYF. The CDR3 bases are TGTGCCAGTAGTCCACGATCTTCGGGACTAGCGGGAGGTAGCTCCTACGAGCAGTACTTC.

The CDR3 protein is CASSYGGALSDTQYF. CDR3 bases: TGTGCCAGCAGTTACGGGGGGGCGCTTTCGGATACGCAGTATTTT. V is TRBV6-5 and J is TRBJ2-3, with D possibly being TRBD2 (7 bases). The CDR3 is made up of 15 amino acids. Trimming stripped 2 bases from V and 6 bases from J, with 15 bases between. Germline V gene data show CDR1 as MNHEY and CDR2 as SVGAGI.

The chain links TRBV18 to TRBJ2-3; TRBD2 matches 8 bases. Germline V lookup: CDR1 KGHSH, CDR2 LQKENI. The CDR3 covers 15 residues. Trimming cost V 1 base and J 1 base; bases outside gene matches: 1. CDR3 protein: CASSPLSGGTDTQYF. In DNA, the CDR3 is TGTGCCAGCTCACCACTTAGCGGGGGCACAGATACGCAGTATTTT.